Reported below is one T cell receptor beta chain. Its antigen is currently unknown. The beta constant-region primer was an equimolar mix of two oligonucleotides covering TRBC1 and TRBC2. Nested alpha and beta constant-region primers with the SP2 primer drove four PCR rounds on ligated cDNA. TCRdb reprocessed the UMI-ligation and nested PCR reads via MiXCR and lists one record per CDR3 protein. The sample yields approximately 140,000 distinct CDR3 sequences, about 20% seen once. The data derive from a study of naive and memory T cell subsets. Germline values: CDR1 MDHEN, CDR2 SYDVKM. The CDR3 extends over 14 amino acids. After removal of 8 bases from V and 3 bases from J, the junction contained 6 bases not matched to a gene. General study points: Especially in CD8 cells, naive repertoires contained a few larger clonotypes, possibly CD45RA-re-expressing memory cells.

V usage is TRBV28 and J usage is TRBJ2-5, with TRBD1 matching over 10 bases. The source of this sequence is a human donor in good health. What was sequenced was naive CD8+ T cells from blood. CDR3 region: CASGTGQGKETQYF. The CDR3 nucleotides are TGTGCCAGCGGGACGGGACAGGGGAAAGAGACCCAGTACTTC.